This T cell receptor beta chain was captured in a study of T-cell reconstitution after alpha-beta-depleted transplantation in children. A library of TCRbeta sequences, prepared with unique molecular identifiers, was generated. TCRdb itself ran the PCR reads through MiXCR, one entry per CDR3 protein. The sample shows approximately 630,000 distinct CDR3 sequences, around 14% of them seen only once. This clonotype was seen once. This TCR was recovered from a girl aged 2 to 9 with congenital amegakaryocytic thrombocytopenia, due to receive a stem cell transplant. The source material was PBMCs, sampled before TCRalphabeta/CD19-depleted stem cell transplant.

The CDR3 region is CSAVAGESTDTQYF. CDR3 bases: TGCAGTGCTGTAGCGGGGGAAAGCACAGATACGCAGTATTTT. The chain uses TRBV20-1 and TRBJ2-3; TRBD2 agrees at 9 bases. The germline V gene has CDR1 DFQATT and CDR2 SNEGSKA (reference sequence). This CDR3 is built from 14 residues. J gave up 0 bases and V 5 bases, and 3 bases lay outside the gene matches.